This is a list of T cell receptor beta chains from one sample in a study of CD8 T cell repertoires and HIV-1 epitope variants. Profiling relied on immunoSEQ multiplex PCR, and the TCRdb table lists in-frame clones only, not all of them. The sample shows about 90,000 clones, around 75% of them seen only once. The sequenced material came from uncultured baseline CD8+ T cells from peripheral blood mononuclear cells (PBMCs). The receptors stem from a male donor with HIV. The CDR3 runs from the conserved cysteine through the conserved F or W. A D gene is named only where the DNA matches it firmly. Expanded clones are given a class, and other clones once, few, many or no size at all.

J	D	V	size	DNA	CDR3
TRBJ2-1	TRBD1	TRBV7-3	.	TGTGCCAGCAGCTCCGGGACAGGGGCCAATGAGCAGTTCTTC	CASSSGTGANEQFF
TRBJ1-5	.	TRBV2	.	TGTGCCAGCAGTGGGCAGGGGATAGAGTATCAGCCCCAGCATTTT	CASSGQGIEYQPQHF
TRBJ1-3	.	TRBV7-2	.	TGTGCCAGCAGCTTAGAGCGGAACACCATATATTTT	CASSLERNTIYF
TRBJ2-7	.	TRBV4-3	.	TGCGCCAGCAGCCAAGATCTAAGGGGTTGGGAGCAGTACTTC	CASSQDLRGWEQYF
TRBJ2-7	.	TRBV5-1	few	TGCGCCAGCGGAGCCATTGCTGGGGAGCAGTACTTC	CASGAIAGEQYF
TRBJ1-5	.	TRBV10-2	.	TGCGCCAGCAGTGAGTCGGGGGTTAGTCAGCCCCAGCATTTT	CASSESGVSQPQHF
TRBJ1-1	.	TRBV27	.	TGTGCCAGCAGTTTATCGGTGAACACTGAAGCTTTCTTT	CASSLSVNTEAFF
TRBJ1-2	TRBD1	TRBV30	.	TGTGCCTGGAGTGTCCCTGACAGGGGTGGGGACACCTTC	CAWSVPDRGGDTF
TRBJ1-4	.	TRBV30	.	TGTGCCTGGAGTGACAGGGTGCCTGAAAAACTGTTTTTT	CAWSDRVPEKLFF
TRBJ2-1	TRBD1	TRBV29-1	.	TGCAGCGTTATCAGGACAGGGTTTAACTCCTACAATGAGCAGTTCTTC	CSVIRTGFNSYNEQFF
TRBJ1-2	.	TRBV20-1	many	TGCAGTGCTAGGGACTTGGTTGGCTACACCTTC	CSARDLVGYTF
TRBJ1-5	TRBD1	TRBV6-1	.	TGTGCCGCCAGCGCAAACCAGGGGGCGCGTCAGCCCCAGCATTTT	CAASANQGARQPQHF
TRBJ2-2	.	TRBV9	.	TGTGCCAGCAGCTCCGTCACCGGGGAGCTGTTTTTT	CASSSVTGELFF